The 12 T cell receptor beta chains reported below all come from one sample, sequenced in a study of T-cell memory formation after mild COVID-19. MiXCR, applied by TCRdb to the 5' RACE reads, yields one record per CDR3 protein. Of around 510,000 distinct CDR3 sequences listed, 20% to 25% are singletons. Sequenced: PBMCs or a T cell subset sorted from them (not recorded which). The receptors stem from an adult woman who had mild COVID-19 (a few samples of this study predate the infection). Cell type and time point are not known.

The chain links TRBV20-1 to TRBJ1-1; D is ambiguous. The CDR3 has 12 residues. Trimming stripped 0 bases from V and 1 base from J, with 3 bases between. Germline V gene data show CDR1 as DFQATT and CDR2 as SNEGSKA (reference sequence). The CDR3 coding sequence is TGCAGTGCTAGAGAGGGGAACACTGAAGCTTTCTTT. Amino acid sequence: CSAREGNTEAFF.

The chain links TRBV18 to TRBJ2-1; no reliable D call. CDR3 length equals 15 residues. Per germline, CDR1 KGHSH and CDR2 LQKENI. The V and J ends lost 4 bases and 1 base respectively, with 11 bases between them. The CDR3 here is CASSQTQVSYNEQFF. As DNA, the CDR3 is TGTGCCAGCTCACAAACTCAAGTGTCCTACAATGAGCAGTTCTTC. The whole variable domain, remainder taken from reference TRBV18 and TRBJ2-1, is NAGVMQNPRHLVRRRGQEARLRCSPMKGHSHVYWYRQLPEEGLKFMVYLQKENIIDESGMPKERFSAEFPKEGPSILRIQQVVRGDSAAYFCASSQTQVSYNEQFFGPGTRLTVL.

This clonotype was recorded a few times. This chain uses TRBV19 with TRBJ2-2; D remains ambiguous. Trimming cost V 4 bases and J 0 bases, with 3 bases left between them. This CDR3 has 13 amino acids. In germline, CDR1 is LNHDA, CDR2 SQIVND (reference sequence). Written as DNA, the CDR3 is TGTGCCAGTAGTAACGCGAACACCGGGGAGCTGTTTTTT. Amino acid sequence: CASSNANTGELFF.

This chain connects TRBV11-2 to TRBJ2-2, with 11 nucleotides matching TRBD2. The V and J ends lost 2 bases and 3 bases, in that order; junction bases with no gene match: 14. Germline V gene data show CDR1 as SGHAT and CDR2 as FQNNGV. This CDR3 region has 20 residues. CDR3 sequence reads: CASSLTWSSGRTVHTGELFF. The CDR3 DNA is TGTGCCAGCAGCTTAACGTGGTCTAGCGGGAGGACAGTTCACACCGGGGAGCTGTTTTTT.

This chain joins TRBV20-1 and TRBJ2-3, with TRBD2 matching over 10 bases. The J segment lost 6 bases and the V segment lost 0 bases, leaving 12 bases of the junction unmatched. This CDR3 has 17 amino acids. The V gene's germline CDR1 is DFQATT and CDR2 SNEGSKA (reference sequence). The CDR3 is CSARDMASGSSRDTQYF. CDR3 in DNA: TGCAGTGCTAGAGATATGGCTAGCGGGAGTAGTAGGGATACGCAGTATTTT.

This clonotype was found a few times. The chain carries TRBV7-3 and TRBJ2-1; D remains ambiguous. CDR1 and CDR2 (germline): SGHTA, FQGTGA. V lost 2 bases and J lost 9, with 11 bases in between. The CDR3 spans 13 residues. CDR3 coding DNA: TGTGCCAGCAGCTTAGCATTCGCTAGTGAGCAGTTCTTC. Its protein is CASSLAFASEQFF. Drawing the rest from reference TRBV7-3 and TRBJ2-1, the complete variable domain is GAGVSQTPSNKVTEKGKYVELRCDPISGHTALYWYRQSLGQGPEFLIYFQGTGAADDSGLPNDRFFAVRPEGSVSTLKIQRTERGDSAVYLCASSLAFASEQFFGPGTRLTVL.

This chain uses TRBV25-1 with TRBJ2-5; 9 bases line up with TRBD2. Germline CDR1 MGHDK, CDR2 SYGVNS. This CDR3 has 15 residues. Trimming at V came to 8 bases and at J to 1 base, leaving 8 bases not matched to a gene. CDR3 in DNA: TGTGCCAGCCGATTCGCGGGGGGGCCCCAAGAGACCCAGTACTTC. It translates to CASRFAGGPQETQYF.

The sample holds a few counts of this clonotype. The chain couples TRBV2 to TRBJ2-1, with unresolved D. The CDR3 totals 15 residues. The germline CDR1 and CDR2 sequences are SNHLY and FYNNEI. V was shortened by 0 bases and J by 0 bases, with 6 bases between the two germline ends. The CDR3 DNA sequence: TGTGCCAGCAGTGAAGCGTCAGGCTCCTACAATGAGCAGTTCTTC. Translating it yields CASSEASGSYNEQFF. Complete variable domain (other parts from reference TRBV2 and TRBJ2-1): EPEVTQTPSHQVTQMGQEVILRCVPISNHLYFYWYRQILGQKVEFLVSFYNNEISEKSEIFDDQFSVERPDGSNFTLKIRSTKLEDSAMYFCASSEASGSYNEQFFGPGTRLTVL.

At least ten counts were recorded for this clonotype. J is TRBJ2-5 and V is TRBV15; tentatively, D is TRBD1 (6 bases). This CDR3 has 15 amino acids. Germline V gene data show CDR1 as LNHNV and CDR2 as YYDKDF (reference sequence). Trimming left V 0 bases short and J 5 bases short, with 13 bases between. The CDR3 bases are TGTGCCACCAGCAGAGACAGGGGAGAAGAGGAGACCCAGTACTTC. Protein sequence: CATSRDRGEEETQYF. Variable domain in full (rest from reference TRBV15 and TRBJ2-5): DAMVIQNPRYQVTQFGKPVTLSCSQTLNHNVMYWYQQKSSQAPKLLFHYYDKDFNNEADTPDNFQSRRPNTSFCFLDIRSPGLGDTAMYLCATSRDRGEEETQYFGPGTRLLVL.

The chain joins TRBV7-3 to TRBJ2-1, with no clear D. Germline-derived CDR1 and CDR2 are SGHTA and FQGTGA. V gave up 2 bases and J gave up 0 bases, with 14 bases separating them. The CDR3 length is 17 residues. In DNA form, the CDR3 reads TGTGCCAGCAGCTTATACCGCGGTGGAGCCTCCTACAATGAGCAGTTCTTC. Translated, it gives CASSLYRGGASYNEQFF.

V and J are TRBV2 and TRBJ2-1; 13 nucleotides align to TRBD2. The CDR3 contains 16 residues. Germline CDR1 reads SNHLY; CDR2 reads FYNNEI. V dropped 5 bases and J dropped 7; count of bases not matched to a gene: 8. The CDR3 DNA reads TGTGCCAGCAGTTCCCGGACTAGCGGGGGAGTAAATGAGCAGTTCTTC. Protein sequence: CASSSRTSGGVNEQFF.

This clonotype was observed a handful of times. The chain employs TRBV6-2 or TRBV6-3 and TRBJ1-2, with D possibly matching TRBD1 (5 bases). Trimming removed 7 bases at V and 2 bases at J, with 20 bases between. Germline assignment: CDR1 MNHEY and CDR2 SVGEGT. CDR3 size: 16 residues. Written as DNA, the CDR3 is TGTGCCAGCATTCCGAAGACGGGGGTCACGAACTATGGCTACACCTTC. As protein: CASIPKTGVTNYGYTF.